One TCR beta chain is described in this entry. Its cognate antigen is unknown. The data originate from a study of shared clonotypes between healthy human individuals. In the naive CD8 group, cells lacked CD45RO and were positively selected for CCR7, so terminally differentiated effector memory CD45RA+ cells were left out. The CDR3 spans 16 residues. J gave up 1 base and V 8 bases, and 10 bases lay outside the gene matches. Germline V gene lookup returns CDR1 SNHLY and CDR2 FYNNEI. The data were produced by immunoSEQ multiplex PCR, yet TCRdb's version contains in-frame clones alone and is incomplete. The table shows 1.5 million to 2.5 million clones, with less than 95% occurring only once. The study's findings and limits: Some naive CD4 clonotypes, 5% to 5.5%, turned up in common across several donors.

Sequences were obtained from naive CD8+ T cells sorted from blood. The chain couples TRBV2 to TRBJ2-3, with 9 bases aligning to TRBD2. This sequence was found in a man in his late teens or twenties in good health. The CDR3 loop reads CASVWGIAGGTDTQYF. The CDR3 DNA sequence: TGTGCCAGCGTGTGGGGCATAGCGGGGGGCACAGATACGCAGTATTTT. Complete variable domain (other parts from reference TRBV2 and TRBJ2-3): EPEVTQTPSHQVTQMGQEVILRCVPISNHLYFYWYRQILGQKVEFLVSFYNNEISEKSEIFDDQFSVERPDGSNFTLKIRSTKLEDSAMYFCASVWGIAGGTDTQYFGPGTRLTVL.